Presented here are 17 T cell receptor beta chains from one specimen sequenced in a study of post-analysis software for immune sequencing data (dated by TCRdb to between 2014 and 2016). Broad study findings and their caveats: Significantly higher frequencies in patients than in controls were found for about five TRBV segments, including TRBV5-6, TRBV5-1 and TRBV20-1.

Their specific antigens are unknown. Preparation of the library involved PCR. The sequencer listed for this sample is Illumina HiSeq 2500. Unique molecular identifiers were incorporated into TCR beta cDNA libraries to reduce PCR and sequencing biases. The public reads were reprocessed in TCRdb via fastp at Q25 and MiXCR, keeping in-frame beta chains. Each entry merges the rows of one CDR3 protein and shows their most common DNA and genes. The sample table records 550,000 to 700,000 distinct CDR3 sequences; around 47% of these occur just once. In total, the top ten clones hold roughly 1.7% of the sample. Sequencing was carried out using blood. The receptors were sampled from a girl aged 5-17 years with multiple sclerosis.

The chain is built from TRBV20-1 and TRBJ1-4; D ambiguous. Trimming removed 3 bases at V and 3 bases at J, with 14 bases between. Germline loops: CDR1 DFQATT, CDR2 SNEGSKA (reference sequence). This CDR3 contains 15 residues. This CDR3 reads CSARSMTSPNEKLFF. The CDR3 nucleotides read TGCAGTGCTAGGTCCATGACAAGTCCTAATGAAAAACTGTTTTTT.

This clonotype was observed a few times. The chain couples TRBV6-5 to TRBJ1-1, with D perhaps TRBD1 (6 bases). CDR1 is MNHEY, CDR2 SVGAGI, per germline. The CDR3 totals 13 residues. The ends were cut back, 6 bases at V and 12 bases at J, with 20 bases in the middle. CDR3 sequence (DNA): TGTGCCAGCAGCCGCTACGGGGGCTGGATATCTTTCTTT. The encoded protein is CASSRYGGWISFF.

The chain joins TRBV16 to TRBJ2-7; possible D gene TRBD1, 6 bases. The CDR3 consists of 14 residues. Trimming stripped 2 bases from V and 4 bases from J, with 12 bases between. Germline CDR1 reads KGHSY; CDR2 reads FQNENV. The CDR3 here is CASSQAGALYEQYF. As DNA, the CDR3 is TGTGCCAGCAGCCAAGCAGGGGCCTTATACGAGCAGTACTTC.

V and J are TRBV4-1 and TRBJ2-5; 15 bases agree with TRBD2. The last part of the DNA fits TRBJ2-7 better; the J call may be wrong. This CDR3 has 17 residues. Germline assignment: CDR1 MGHRA and CDR2 YSYEKL. DNA of the CDR3: TGCGCCAGCAGCCAGACCGGACTAGCGGGGGGGACCTACGAGCAGTACTTC. Translation: CASSQTGLAGGTYEQYF.

The V call is TRBV10-2, the J call TRBJ1-5; perhaps TRBD1 as D (5 bases). CDR3 length: 14 amino acids. Germline-derived CDR1 and CDR2 are WSHSY and SAAADI. The V gene lost 7 bases and the J gene lost 2 bases, with 12 bases spanning the gap. CDR3: CASKGSVGNQPQHF. The CDR3 DNA sequence: TGCGCCAGCAAGGGGTCAGTGGGCAATCAGCCCCAGCATTTT.

The chain employs TRBV28 and TRBJ2-3; a possible D gene is TRBD2 (5 bases). Trimming took off 3 bases at V and 3 bases at J, with 13 bases between the two ends. The CDR3 is made up of 15 amino acids. Germline V lookup: CDR1 MDHEN, CDR2 SYDVKM. The CDR3 DNA is TGTGCCAGCAGTTTTGCTCAGCGGCGGACAGATACGCAGTATTTT. As protein: CASSFAQRRTDTQYF.

The V gene is TRBV7-9, the J gene TRBJ1-4; 7 nucleotides line up with TRBD1. V dropped 5 bases and J dropped 7; count of bases not matched to a gene: 7. From germline, CDR1 is SEHNR and CDR2 FQNEAQ (reference sequence). The CDR3 consists of 14 residues. The CDR3 bases are TGTGCCAGCAGCGAACCGGGACAGATTGAAAAACTGTTTTTT. Translated, it gives CASSEPGQIEKLFF.

The CDR3 spells CASSQGASSSETQYF. CDR3 DNA: TGCGCCAGCAGCCAAGGGGCTAGCAGCTCAGAGACCCAGTACTTC. The chain couples TRBV4-1 to TRBJ2-5, with D possibly matching TRBD2 (5 bases). Trimming removed 1 base from V and 4 bases from J, with 13 bases in between. Germline V gene data show CDR1 as MGHRA and CDR2 as YSYEKL. This CDR3 has 15 amino acids.

The V call is TRBV20-1, the J call TRBJ1-5; D is possibly TRBD1 (5 bases). CDR1 and CDR2 (germline): DFQATT, SNEGSKA (reference sequence). V was trimmed by 0 bases and J by 5 bases, leaving 14 bases between them. The CDR3 length is 15 residues. This chain's CDR3 is CSARDKGDRDQPQHF. In DNA, the CDR3 is TGCAGTGCTAGAGATAAAGGGGACCGCGATCAGCCCCAGCATTTT.

The rearrangement joins TRBV2 to TRBJ2-7; TRBD1 might be the D (5 bases). Trimming removed 6 bases from V and 6 bases from J, with 15 bases in between. CDR1 and CDR2 from the germline V gene are SNHLY and FYNNEI. The CDR3 covers 13 residues. The CDR3 loop is CASRGVRTTEQYF. The CDR3 region has the DNA TGTGCCAGCAGAGGGGTCCGGACGACCGAGCAGTACTTC.

This clonotype was seen a few times. The V and J genes are TRBV12-3 or TRBV12-4 and TRBJ2-3, with 7 positions matching TRBD1. Trimming took 6 bases from V and 0 from J; bases not matched to a gene: 6. There are 15 residues in the CDR3. The CDR3 region is CASSKGTVSTDTQYF. The CDR3 DNA is TGTGCCAGCAGCAAGGGGACAGTTAGCACAGATACGCAGTATTTT.

V gene TRBV5-1 combines with J gene TRBJ2-5; D call uncertain. This CDR3 comprises 14 residues. Germline loops: CDR1 SGHRS, CDR2 YFSETQ. Trimming cost V 0 bases and J 4 bases, with 10 bases left between them. The DNA for the CDR3 is TGCGCCAGCAGCTTGGGACACCTGGGAGAGACCCAGTACTTC. Translating it yields CASSLGHLGETQYF.

The gene calls are TRBV4-1 and TRBJ2-5; D remains ambiguous. V was clipped by 4 bases and J by 5 bases, with 11 bases between them. This CDR3 contains 13 residues. Germline V CDR1 and CDR2: MGHRA, YSYEKL. CDR3 sequence: CASSPIDGETQYF. For the CDR3, the DNA is TGCGCCAGCAGCCCGATAGATGGGGAGACCCAGTACTTC.

This clonotype was seen a few times. This chain joins TRBV12-3 or TRBV12-4 and TRBJ2-4; D might be TRBD1 or TRBD2, each matching 6 bases. V was pared by 4 bases and J by 6 bases, with 10 bases between. The CDR3 runs to 13 residues. The CDR3 spells CASSWGAGNIQYF. The CDR3 DNA reads TGTGCCAGCAGTTGGGGGGCAGGAAACATTCAGTACTTC.

V and J are TRBV7-9 and TRBJ1-2; D remains unclear. CDR1 is SEHNR and CDR2 is FQNEAQ in the germline V gene (reference sequence). Trimming pared 5 bases from V and 6 bases from J, leaving 16 bases between. The CDR3 is 14 amino acids. The DNA of the CDR3 is TGTGCCAGCAGCCCATCCCGCGGGCTACATGGCTACACCTTC. This encodes CASSPSRGLHGYTF.

This clonotype was detected many times. The chain uses TRBV7-2 and TRBJ2-5, with 13 bases aligning to TRBD2. Germline CDR1 is SGHTA and CDR2 is FQGNSA. The CDR3 is 15 amino acids. The J segment lost 4 bases and the V segment lost 1 base, leaving 0 bases of the junction unmatched. CDR3 in amino acids: CASSLGTSGRETQYF. CDR3 nucleotides: TGTGCCAGCAGCTTAGGGACTAGCGGGAGAGAGACCCAGTACTTC.

The V call is TRBV12-3 or TRBV12-4, the J call TRBJ2-1, with TRBD2 matching over 10 bases. This CDR3 is built from 14 residues. The V gene end was trimmed by 6 bases and the J gene end by 8 bases; junction bases not matched to a gene: 7. The chain's CDR3 is CASSRLLAGDEQFF. CDR3 nucleotides: TGTGCCAGCAGCCGACTCCTAGCGGGAGATGAGCAGTTCTTC.